The entry that follows covers one T cell receptor (beta chain) sequence. What this receptor recognizes is not known. Per-nucleotide qualities are absent, and no much larger clonotype sits a single base away. The collaborating institutions used their own protocols to collect whole blood in K2EDTA tubes. For TCRbeta analysis, collaborators shipped samples as frozen whole blood, isolated PBMCs, or DNA extracted from either of those sample types. The data stem from a study of blood T cell repertoires in COVID-19 (TCRdb year 2020). The study in broad terms: The collaborator samples originated in the United States, Italy and Spain and spanned the acute and convalescent phases of COVID-19. The prospective study material was composed of cDNA or gDNA derived from T cells, B-cell-depleted T cells, or PBMCs. The repertoires were released in a freely available public database meant as a resource for research on the immune response to SARS-CoV-2. Subjects who had been exposed to COVID-19, were actively infected with it, or had recovered from it provided the deeply sampled blood TCRbeta repertoires that made up the dataset. HLA class I and class II types, where available, came from metadata supplied by the sample provider rather than from assay-based typing. The samples were drawn from the first 160 participants of the ongoing ImmuneRACE study and from under 1,500 subjects provided by 6 global collaborators. A de-identified subject ID, COVID-19 status, age in years and sex were almost always included in the sample metadata.

V is clipped by 0 bases and J by 2 bases, and the sequence between their germline boundaries is 17 bases long. The CDR3 sequence holds 17 residues, the cysteine and phenylalanine included. Of all the DNA, just the CDR3 is kept, 51 bases in frame from base 1. For CDR1 and CDR2, the germline V gene lists MNHEY and SVGEGT. TCRbeta CDR3 regions were amplified from genomic DNA using the immunoSEQ Assay, a bias-controlled multiplex PCR. The authors' analysis ran thus. The number of nucleated cells in each sample was estimated by amplification of reference gene primers within the assay. To quantify the absolute abundance of each unique TCRbeta CDR3 rearrangement, sequence reads were collapsed and filtered. For each sample, productive Simpson clonality was calculated as the square root of Simpson's diversity index over productive rearrangements. In TCRdb, the immuneACCESS table is reduced to in-frame sequences with V and J assigned. These tables do not hold every clone; where another copy was compared, an unresolved V gene accounts for under half, and the others remain unexplained. That table is the source of V, J and clone size, and D and trimming were worked out from the DNA. Within this sample are 65,000 to 85,000 clones, with approximately 92% of them counted one time only. The top ten hold roughly 2.8% of the sample.

The investigation overall reported the following: How much clinical and demographic metadata was included differed by source and by participant, and the metadata was provided uncurated.

The chain is encoded by TRBV6-2 or TRBV6-3 joined to TRBJ2-7; TRBD1 is a possible D gene, resting on 6 matching bases. The TCR was taken from a man aged 45-65 years with acute or convalescent COVID-19. Source material: peripheral blood. For the CDR3, the sequence is CASSYSVPDRHPYEQYF. In nucleotides, the sequence is TGTGCCAGCAGTTACTCAGTGCCGGACAGACACCCCTACGAGCAGTACTTC.